This TCR beta chain appears in the sequencing data of a study of cytomegalovirus exposure and HLA in healthy donors. Study background: Researchers previously reported finding more than 100 million unique TCR beta sequences from roughly 170 million T cells. From donors who were HLA-typed, an early data release held 80 million to 95 million unique TCRs.

CDR1 is SGHRS, CDR2 YFSETQ, per germline. Trimming removed 4 bases at V and 3 bases at J, with 17 bases between. This CDR3 is 16 amino acids long. PCR used 60 Vbeta primers and 13 Jbeta primers. Method: immunoSEQ multiplex PCR; TCRdb's copy keeps in-frame clones and lacks some. The sample holds roughly 130,000 clones, roughly 80% seen once. The origin of this receptor is a male donor in good health and CMV-seronegative. V is TRBV5-1 and J is TRBJ1-5; D might be TRBD1 (6 bases). Sequencing was carried out using PBMCs. The CDR3 protein is CASSVQGGGDNQPQHF. CDR3 DNA: TGCGCCAGCAGCGTACAGGGTGGTGGGGACAATCAGCCCCAGCATTTT.